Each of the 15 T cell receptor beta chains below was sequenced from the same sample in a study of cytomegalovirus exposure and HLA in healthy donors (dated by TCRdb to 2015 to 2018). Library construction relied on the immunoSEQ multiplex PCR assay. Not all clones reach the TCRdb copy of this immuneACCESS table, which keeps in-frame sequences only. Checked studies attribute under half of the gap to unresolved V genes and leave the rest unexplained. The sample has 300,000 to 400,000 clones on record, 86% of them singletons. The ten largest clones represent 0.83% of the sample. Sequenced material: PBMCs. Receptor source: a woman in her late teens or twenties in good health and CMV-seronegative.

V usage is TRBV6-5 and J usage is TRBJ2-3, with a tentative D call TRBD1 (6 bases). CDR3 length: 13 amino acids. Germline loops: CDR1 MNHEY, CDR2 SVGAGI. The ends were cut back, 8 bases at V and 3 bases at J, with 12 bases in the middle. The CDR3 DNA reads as TGTGCCAGCCGACGGACAGCTACAGATACGCAGTATTTT. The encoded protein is CASRRTATDTQYF.

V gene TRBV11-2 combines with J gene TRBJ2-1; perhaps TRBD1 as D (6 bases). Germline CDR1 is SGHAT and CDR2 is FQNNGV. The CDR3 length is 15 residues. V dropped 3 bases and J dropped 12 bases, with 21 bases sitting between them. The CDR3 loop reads CASSFLRGTGRGQFF. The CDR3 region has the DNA TGTGCCAGCAGCTTCCTCAGGGGTACCGGACGCGGGCAGTTCTTC.

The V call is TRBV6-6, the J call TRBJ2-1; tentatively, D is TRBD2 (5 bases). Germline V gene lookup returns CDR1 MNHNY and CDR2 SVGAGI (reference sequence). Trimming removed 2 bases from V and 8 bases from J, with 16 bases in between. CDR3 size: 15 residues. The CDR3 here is CASSYSGRLRDEQFF. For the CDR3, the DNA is TGTGCCAGCAGTTACAGCGGTCGACTCCGCGATGAGCAGTTCTTC.

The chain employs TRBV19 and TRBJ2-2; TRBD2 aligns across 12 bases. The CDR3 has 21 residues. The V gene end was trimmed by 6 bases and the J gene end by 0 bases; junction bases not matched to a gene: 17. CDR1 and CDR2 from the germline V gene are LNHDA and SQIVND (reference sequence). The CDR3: CASRQWASGRAQTPNTGELFF. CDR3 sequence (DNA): TGTGCCAGTAGGCAATGGGCTAGCGGGAGGGCCCAAACTCCGAACACCGGGGAGCTGTTTTTT. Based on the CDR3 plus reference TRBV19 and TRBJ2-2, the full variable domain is DGGITQSPKYLFRKEGQNVTLSCEQNLNHDAMYWYRQDPGQGLRLIYYSQIVNDFQKGDIAEGYSVSREKKESFPLTVTSAQKNPTAFYLCASRQWASGRAQTPNTGELFFGEGSRLTVL.

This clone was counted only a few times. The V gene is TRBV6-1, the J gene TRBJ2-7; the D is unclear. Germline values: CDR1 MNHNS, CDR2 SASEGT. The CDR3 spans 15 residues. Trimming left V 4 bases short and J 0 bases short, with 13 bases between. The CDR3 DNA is TGTGCCAGCAGTGCTGGAGTAGTCAGCTCCTACGAGCAGTACTTC. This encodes CASSAGVVSSYEQYF.

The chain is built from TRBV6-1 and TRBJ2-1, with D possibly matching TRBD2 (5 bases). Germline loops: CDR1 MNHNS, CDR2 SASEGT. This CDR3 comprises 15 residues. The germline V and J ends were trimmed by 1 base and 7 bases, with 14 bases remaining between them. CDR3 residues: CASSEVGVRDNEQFF. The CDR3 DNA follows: TGTGCCAGCAGTGAAGTTGGGGTCCGGGATAATGAGCAGTTCTTC.

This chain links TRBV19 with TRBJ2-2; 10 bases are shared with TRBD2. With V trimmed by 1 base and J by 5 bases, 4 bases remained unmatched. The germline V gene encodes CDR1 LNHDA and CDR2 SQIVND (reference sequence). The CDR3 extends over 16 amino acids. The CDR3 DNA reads TGTGCCAGTAGTATAGGAGAGCGGGGGGGAACCGGGGAGCTGTTTTTT. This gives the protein CASSIGERGGTGELFF.

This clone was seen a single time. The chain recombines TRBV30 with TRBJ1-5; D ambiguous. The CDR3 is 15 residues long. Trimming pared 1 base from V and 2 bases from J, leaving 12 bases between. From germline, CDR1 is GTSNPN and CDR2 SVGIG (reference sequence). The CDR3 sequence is CAWSERLRGNQPQHF. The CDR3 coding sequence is TGTGCCTGGAGTGAACGCCTCCGGGGCAATCAGCCCCAGCATTTT.

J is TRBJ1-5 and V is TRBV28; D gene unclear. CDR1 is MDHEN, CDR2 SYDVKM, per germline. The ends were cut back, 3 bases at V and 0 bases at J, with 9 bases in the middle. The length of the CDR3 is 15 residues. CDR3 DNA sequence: TGTGCCAGCAGTTTGGCAGGTTCTAGCAATCAGCCCCAGCATTTT. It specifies CASSLAGSSNQPQHF.

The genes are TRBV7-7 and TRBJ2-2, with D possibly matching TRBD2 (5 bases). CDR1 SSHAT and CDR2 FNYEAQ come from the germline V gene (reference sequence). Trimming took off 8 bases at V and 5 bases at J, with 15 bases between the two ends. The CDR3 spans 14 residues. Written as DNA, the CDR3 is TGTGCCAGCGGGCTGGCGGGTAGTACCGGGGAGCTGTTTTTT. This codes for CASGLAGSTGELFF.

CDR3 sequence (DNA): TGCGCCAGCAGCTTGGAAGCGGGGGCCCCGGGGGGGCAGTTCTTC. It codes for CASSLEAGAPGGQFF. The V call is TRBV5-1, the J call TRBJ2-1, with 8 bases identical to TRBD2. From germline, CDR1 is SGHRS and CDR2 YFSETQ. The CDR3 is 15 residues long. V lost 0 bases and J lost 12; bases outside the gene matches: 11. Full variable domain (remainder filled in from reference TRBV5-1 and TRBJ2-1): KAGVTQTPRYLIKTRGQQVTLSCSPISGHRSVSWYQQTPGQGLQFLFEYFSETQRNKGNFPGRFSGRQFSNSRSEMNVSTLELGDSALYLCASSLEAGAPGGQFFGPGTRLTVL.

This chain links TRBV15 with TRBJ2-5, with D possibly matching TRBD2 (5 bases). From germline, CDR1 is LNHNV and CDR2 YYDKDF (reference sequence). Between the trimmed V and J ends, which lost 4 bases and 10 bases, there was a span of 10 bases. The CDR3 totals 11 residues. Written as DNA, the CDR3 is TGTGCCACCAGCAAAGGCGGGTTCCAGTACTTC. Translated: CATSKGGFQYF.

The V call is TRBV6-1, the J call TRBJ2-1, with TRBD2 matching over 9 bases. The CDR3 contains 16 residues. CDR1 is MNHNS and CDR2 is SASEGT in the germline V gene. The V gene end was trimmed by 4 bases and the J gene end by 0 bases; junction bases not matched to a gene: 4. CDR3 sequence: CASSGGLASSYNEQFF. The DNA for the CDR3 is TGTGCCAGCAGTGGTGGACTAGCGTCCTCCTACAATGAGCAGTTCTTC.

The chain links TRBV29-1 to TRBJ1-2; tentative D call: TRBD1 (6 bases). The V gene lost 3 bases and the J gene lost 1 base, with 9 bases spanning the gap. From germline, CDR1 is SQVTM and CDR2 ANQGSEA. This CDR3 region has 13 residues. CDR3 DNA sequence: TGCAGCGTTGAGGACAGACTTAACTATGGCTACACCTTC. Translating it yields CSVEDRLNYGYTF.

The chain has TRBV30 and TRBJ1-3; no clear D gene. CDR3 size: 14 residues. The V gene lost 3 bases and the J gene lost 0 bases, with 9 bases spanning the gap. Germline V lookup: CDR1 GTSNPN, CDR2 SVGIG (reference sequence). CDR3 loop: CAWRRVVSGNTIYF. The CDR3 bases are TGTGCCTGGAGGAGGGTTGTCTCTGGAAACACCATATATTTT.